These 20 T cell receptor beta chains originate from one sample sequenced in a study of beta chain features in type 1 diabetes. Isolated RNA was reverse transcribed in full, so expressed TCRB transcripts were sequenced. Produced via immunoSEQ multiplex PCR; TCRdb's table is partial and in-frame only. This sample has about 200,000 clones, with 11% found just once. The sample comprised central memory CD4+ T cells from blood. Source of these receptors: a young man in good health.

On this clone: A far larger clone is one nucleotide away, so this likely arose from a read error. The chain carries TRBV7-2 and TRBJ2-3; D is uncertain. CDR1 and CDR2 (germline): SGHTA, FQGNSA. Trimming pared 2 bases from V and 5 bases from J, leaving 14 bases between. The CDR3 length is 15 residues. In nucleotides, the CDR3 is TGTGCCAGCAGCTTATACTGGTGTACGGGAGATACGCAGTATTTT. Translated, it gives CASSLYWCTGDTQYF. Full variable domain (missing parts from reference TRBV7-2 and TRBJ2-3): GAGVSQSPSNKVTEKGKDVELRCDPISGHTALYWYRQSLGQGLEFLIYFQGNSAPDKSGLPSDRFSAERTGGSVSTLTIQRTQQEDSAVYLCASSLYWCTGDTQYFGPGTRLTVL.

V usage is TRBV6-1 and J usage is TRBJ2-5, with no clear D. Germline values: CDR1 MNHNS, CDR2 SASEGT. V was shortened by 6 bases and J by 4 bases, with 6 bases between the two germline ends. CDR3 length: 11 amino acids. The CDR3 region has the DNA TGTGCCAGCAGCTCCCGAGAGACCCAGTACTTC. It specifies CASSSRETQYF.

The sample holds a few counts of this clone. The chain employs TRBV5-5 and TRBJ1-1; TRBD1 agrees at 8 bases. This CDR3 comprises 16 residues. Losses at the gene ends were 4 bases for V and 1 base for J; bases not matched to a gene: 9. The germline V gene encodes CDR1 SGHKS and CDR2 YYEKEE (reference sequence). The CDR3 here is CASSPPQGEWNTEAFF. DNA of the CDR3: TGTGCCAGCAGCCCGCCACAGGGGGAGTGGAACACTGAAGCTTTCTTT.

The V call is TRBV20-1, the J call TRBJ1-2; D remains ambiguous. Looked up from germline, CDR1 is DFQATT and CDR2 is SNEGSKA (reference sequence). Deletions cut 3 bases from V and 3 bases from J, with 5 bases between. The CDR3 is 11 residues long. CDR3 loop: CSASGDYGYTF. CDR3 coding DNA: TGCAGTGCTAGCGGGGACTATGGCTACACCTTC.

V usage is TRBV30 and J usage is TRBJ2-5, with no clear D. The CDR3 contains 11 residues. Germline loops: CDR1 GTSNPN, CDR2 SVGIG (reference sequence). Trimming removed 3 bases from V and 5 bases from J, with 7 bases in between. The CDR3 sequence is CAWRTVETQYF. The CDR3 coding sequence is TGTGCCTGGAGAACAGTCGAGACCCAGTACTTC.

This clone was observed a few times. This chain uses TRBV6-1 with TRBJ2-7; tentatively, D is TRBD2 (6 bases). Germline loops: CDR1 MNHNS, CDR2 SASEGT. V was cut by 0 bases and J by 4 bases, with 10 bases left in between. The CDR3 extends over 14 amino acids. CDR3 in amino acids: CASSEAASDYEQYF. Here the CDR3 DNA reads TGTGCCAGCAGTGAAGCGGCTAGCGATTACGAGCAGTACTTC.

This chain uses TRBV19 with TRBJ2-7, with 9 bases matching TRBD1. Trimming removed 5 bases from V and 2 bases from J; junction bases left unmatched: 1. The CDR3 has 13 residues. Germline-derived CDR1 and CDR2 are LNHDA and SQIVND (reference sequence). CDR3 bases: TGTGCCAGTAGTTGGGACAGGGCCTACGAGCAGTACTTC. This encodes CASSWDRAYEQYF.

This clone has a handful of counts. The chain couples TRBV19 to TRBJ2-6; a possible D gene is TRBD2 (6 bases). The CDR3 has 16 amino acids. The V end lost 3 bases, the J end lost 0 bases, and 9 bases lay between the germline ends. Germline lookup yields CDR1 LNHDA and CDR2 SQIVND (reference sequence). In DNA, the CDR3 is TGTGCCAGTAGTATGGAGGGGTTCTCTGGGGCCAACGTCCTGACTTTC. Translation gives CASSMEGFSGANVLTF.

The rearrangement joins TRBV18 to TRBJ2-2, with TRBD2 matching over 7 bases. With 3 bases clipped from V and 0 bases from J, the junction kept 4 bases outside the gene matches. CDR3 length equals 16 residues. CDR1 and CDR2 from the germline V gene are KGHSH and LQKENI. The CDR3 nucleotides read TGTGCCAGCTCACCTCTAGCGGCCGCGAACACCGGGGAGCTGTTTTTT. It specifies CASSPLAAANTGELFF.

The rearrangement joins TRBV25-1 to TRBJ1-4, with 7 bases fitting TRBD1. The CDR3 is made up of 13 amino acids. The ends lost 5 bases at V and 7 bases at J; junction bases unmatched: 4. The germline V gene encodes CDR1 MGHDK and CDR2 SYGVNS. CDR3 sequence reads: CASSWTGAEKLFF. The CDR3 DNA follows: TGTGCCAGCAGTTGGACAGGAGCTGAAAAACTGTTTTTT.

This clone was observed a handful of times. The CDR3 coding sequence is TGTGCCAGCATGGGCGGCGGGAGCTCCTACGAGCAGTACTTC. Its translation is CASMGGGSSYEQYF. The chain employs TRBV6-6 and TRBJ2-7, with 7 bases identical to TRBD2. CDR3 size: 14 residues. J gave up 0 bases and V 7 bases, and 6 bases lay outside the gene matches. CDR1 and CDR2 from the germline V gene are MNHNY and SVGAGI (reference sequence).

Regarding this clone: A much more abundant neighbour one base away suggests this may be a read error. This CDR3 is also generated by other DNA sequences in the sample. The V and J genes are TRBV5-1 and TRBJ2-3, with 11 bases identical to TRBD2. The germline V gene encodes CDR1 SGHRS and CDR2 YFSETQ. The CDR3 has 15 amino acids. The V segment lost 3 bases and the J segment 2 bases; nucleotides outside the gene matches: 2. CDR3 DNA sequence: TGCGCCAGCAGCTCGACTAGCGGGGACACAGATACGCAGTATTTT. Its protein is CASSSTSGDTDTQYF.

This clone was seen at least ten times. The chain has TRBV9 and TRBJ2-1, with no clear D. Trimming removed 4 bases from V and 12 bases from J, with 17 bases in between. CDR3 length equals 13 residues. Germline V gene data show CDR1 as SGDLS and CDR2 as YYNGEE. CDR3 protein: CASSPPTAASQFF. The CDR3 DNA reads TGTGCCAGCAGCCCCCCTACCGCGGCCTCGCAGTTCTTC.

This clone was detected only a few times. This chain uses TRBV7-2 with TRBJ2-1; 10 bases map to TRBD2. V gave up 0 bases and J gave up 6 bases; unmatched junction bases: 8. CDR1 and CDR2 (germline): SGHTA, FQGNSA. The CDR3 contains 17 residues. Here the CDR3 reads CASSLALRLAGANEQFF. CDR3 sequence (DNA): TGTGCCAGCAGCTTAGCCCTCCGGCTAGCGGGAGCCAATGAGCAGTTCTTC. Full variable domain (rest looked up from reference TRBV7-2 and TRBJ2-1): GAGVSQSPSNKVTEKGKDVELRCDPISGHTALYWYRQSLGQGLEFLIYFQGNSAPDKSGLPSDRFSAERTGGSVSTLTIQRTQQEDSAVYLCASSLALRLAGANEQFFGPGTRLTVL.

The chain carries TRBV5-6 and TRBJ2-2, with no clear D. The CDR3 runs to 12 residues. Per the germline V gene, CDR1 is SGHDT and CDR2 is YYEEEE. The V gene lost 0 bases and the J gene lost 3 bases, with 0 bases spanning the gap. CDR3 sequence (DNA): TGTGCCAGCAGCTTGGACACCGGGGAGCTGTTTTTT. Protein: CASSLDTGELFF.

The chain links TRBV15 to TRBJ2-4, with no clear D. The V and J ends lost 0 bases and 7 bases respectively, with 4 bases between them. The CDR3 loop spans 12 amino acids. Germline V lookup: CDR1 LNHNV, CDR2 YYDKDF (reference sequence). The CDR3 here is CATSRDSNIQYF. For the CDR3, the DNA is TGTGCCACCAGCAGAGATTCTAACATTCAGTACTTC. Based on the CDR3 plus reference TRBV15 and TRBJ2-4, the full variable domain is DAMVIQNPRYQVTQFGKPVTLSCSQTLNHNVMYWYQQKSSQAPKLLFHYYDKDFNNEADTPDNFQSRRPNTSFCFLDIRSPGLGDTAMYLCATSRDSNIQYFGAGTRLSVL.

In this sample, this clone turned up a few times. This chain links TRBV30 with TRBJ2-7; 8 positions match TRBD2. Trimming at V came to 7 bases and at J to 6 bases, leaving 8 bases not matched to a gene. This CDR3 is 12 amino acids long. Germline lookup yields CDR1 GTSNPN and CDR2 SVGIG (reference sequence). CDR3 protein: CAFSGIRVEQYF. The CDR3 DNA sequence: TGTGCCTTTAGCGGGATAAGGGTCGAGCAGTACTTC.

This clone was counted a few times. The chain combines TRBV30 with TRBJ2-2, with 10 bases that match TRBD1. With V trimmed by 2 bases and J by 7 bases, 4 bases remained unmatched. This CDR3 is built from 14 residues. Per germline, CDR1 GTSNPN and CDR2 SVGIG (reference sequence). The CDR3 protein is CAWSWTGGIGELFF. The CDR3 nucleotides read TGTGCCTGGAGTTGGACAGGGGGAATCGGGGAGCTGTTTTTT.

A note on this clone: Since a far larger clone is one base different, this is likely a read error. V gene TRBV29-1 combines with J gene TRBJ1-3, with TRBD1 matching 7 bases. Trimming cost V 7 bases and J 4 bases; bases outside gene matches: 7. The CDR3 spans 13 residues. Per germline, CDR1 SQVTM and CDR2 ANQGSEA. CDR3 nucleotides: TGCAGCGCCTTTGACAGGGCGGGAAACACCATATATTTT. It yields the protein CSAFDRAGNTIYF.

The chain recombines TRBV4-1 with TRBJ2-7, with 8 positions matching TRBD1. Germline lookup yields CDR1 MGHRA and CDR2 YSYEKL. V lost 0 bases to trimming and J lost 2 bases; unmatched junction nucleotides: 6. This CDR3 region has 16 residues. The CDR3, as DNA: TGCGCCAGCAGCCAAGAGAAAAGACAGGGGACCTACGAGCAGTACTTC. Its translation is CASSQEKRQGTYEQYF.